The clone carrying this TCR beta chain was detected a few times. As yet, its antigen is unknown. These data come from a study of CD8+ T cells in alopecia areata. Sequencing templates came from extracted RNA that was reverse transcribed into cDNA. Assay used: immunoSEQ multiplex PCR; TCRdb lists only in-frame clones, some missing. The sample consists of over 120,000 clones, roughly 54% of them appearing once. Germline CDR1 SNHLY, CDR2 FYNNEI. With 1 base removed from V and 5 bases from J, the gap between germline ends came to 14 bases. The CDR3 covers 15 residues. This sample's treatment: oral pan-JAK inhibitor, 5-10 mg twice daily. Study-wide results and caveats: Tofacitinib significantly decreased scalp clonality and expanded CD8+ clones among top 100. Numerous expanded lesional clones remained in scalp and blood during tofacitinib.

The material was CD8+ T cells sorted from blood, obtained at week 4, from a patient treated with tofacitinib. The clonotype originates from a human donor with alopecia areata. The chain carries TRBV2 and TRBJ2-5, with D hard to call. CDR3 bases: TGTGCCAGCAGTGAAGAAGGAGAGGTGGGGGAGACCCAGTACTTC. This codes for CASSEEGEVGETQYF.